This T cell receptor (beta chain) was obtained from a study of blood T cell repertoires in COVID-19 (TCRdb year 2020). About the study as a whole: Recovered participants in ImmuneRACE Cohort 3 were defined as having two consecutive negative NP/OP PCR tests, clearance from a healthcare professional, or resolution of symptoms. The material from the prospective study consisted of cDNA or gDNA derived from T cells, B-cell-depleted T cells, or PBMCs. A freely available public database, intended as a resource for researchers studying the immune response to SARS-CoV-2, is where the repertoires were released. Nearly every sample came with metadata listing a de-identified subject ID, COVID-19 status, age in years and sex. Samples were obtained from the ongoing ImmuneRACE study (first 160 participants) and from 1,254 subjects provided by 6 global collaborators. The dataset comprised deeply sampled blood TCRbeta repertoires from subjects exposed to, actively infected with, or recovered from COVID-19. Samples from collaborators originated in the United States, Italy and Spain and spanned both the acute and convalescent phases of COVID-19. Where HLA class I and class II types were available, the types were taken from metadata supplied by the sample provider, not from assay-based typing. The paper as a whole reports these results and caveats: How much clinical and demographic metadata was included differed by source and by participant, and the metadata was provided uncurated.

The CDR3, from cysteine to phenylalanine, totals 17 residues. The entry retains the CDR3 DNA only, 51 bases that are in frame from base 1. From a lookup of the germline V gene, CDR1 and CDR2 are SGHVS and FQNEAQ. V loses 0 bases at its end and J loses 9 bases; junction bases beyond the gene matches: 9. TCRbeta CDR3 regions were amplified from genomic DNA using the immunoSEQ Assay, a bias-controlled multiplex PCR. In the authors' own workflow: Nucleated cell counts per sample were estimated from amplification of reference gene primers within the assay. To quantify the absolute abundance of each unique TCRbeta CDR3 rearrangement, sequence reads were collapsed and filtered. For each sample, productive Simpson clonality was calculated as the square root of Simpson's diversity index across productive rearrangements. TCRdb provides this immuneACCESS table in a form limited to in-frame rearrangements. Some clones are lacking; in checked studies, under half of them reflect an unresolved V gene, and why the rest are absent is not known. The DNA gave D and trimming, while V, J and clone size come from that table. This sample comprises 200,000 or so clones, more than 75% of them detected only once. The ten largest account for roughly 7.2% of the sample.

In the prospective study, participants were 18 to 89 years old, resided in approximately 25 geographic areas of the United States, and were enrolled through a virtual design. In the prospective study, cohorts were assigned on the basis of participant-reported clinical history obtained from a screening survey and a study questionnaire. Each participant in the prospective study had whole blood, serum and a nasopharyngeal or oropharyngeal swab collected by mobile phlebotomists. Prospective study participants could optionally give additional blood draws and questionnaires over a roughly 2-month period. Before DNA extraction, blood samples from the prospective study were shipped at room temperature or frozen. This clone occurred once. Its antigen target is currently unknown. Per-nucleotide qualities are absent, and no much larger clonotype sits a single base away.

The source of this sequence is a man aged 30 to 39 in a cohort exposed to, infected with or recovered from COVID-19 (not recorded which). The chain uses TRBV7-8 and TRBJ2-1; 12 middle bases align to TRBD2. The sequencing sample was made of PBMCs or T cells enriched from blood (not recorded which). In nucleotides, the sequence is TGTGCCAGCAGCTTAGCCACGACTAGCGGGAGTAAGGGTGAGCAGTTCTTC. This yields the protein CASSLATTSGSKGEQFF.